This record concerns one TCR beta chain sequence. CDR3 length equals 16 residues. V was cut by 2 bases and J by 5 bases, with 17 bases left in between. The germline V gene encodes CDR1 MDHEN and CDR2 SYDVKM. Using its own MiXCR run on the 5' RACE reads, TCRdb lists one record per CDR3 protein. The table has 470,000 or so distinct CDR3 sequences, roughly 18% seen once; the top ten hold around a fifth. This sample is part of a study of T-cell memory formation after mild COVID-19. Input material: PBMCs or a T cell subset sorted from them (not recorded which). The V call is TRBV28, the J call TRBJ2-3; the D gene is possibly TRBD1 (5 bases). This TCR derives from a man aged 18 to 29 who had mild COVID-19 (a few samples of this study predate the infection). Cell type and time point are not known. CDR3 DNA sequence: TGTGCCAGCAGTTTAACCTCGGTCAGGGTAGGAGATACGCAGTATTTT. Translating gives CASSLTSVRVGDTQYF.